The text below deals with one T cell receptor beta chain. Its specificity is not known. This sample stems from a study of Ad26.COV2.S vaccination and SARS-CoV-2 variants. Sequenced by immunoSEQ multiplex PCR; TCRdb stores in-frame clones only, minus some. The sample carries under 550,000 clones, around nine tenths recorded once. The sample's treatment: some 19 received Ad26.COV2.S at low or high dose, single or two shots; 5 received placebo; per-sample allocation not given. The study sampled participants on day 63 after the first vaccine or placebo injection. General observations from the study: The study found higher spike-specific TCR breadth in vaccine than placebo recipients.

V lost 6 bases to trimming and J lost 2 bases, with 13 bases between them. This CDR3 contains 14 residues. The germline V gene has CDR1 MNHEY and CDR2 SVGAGI. This specimen was peripheral blood, taken in a trial of Ad26.COV2.S vaccine versus placebo. The TCR sequence derives from a person between 18 and 65 years old who received the Ad26.COV2.S COVID-19 vaccine or a placebo. The J gene is TRBJ1-1, the V gene TRBV6-5; D not certain. CDR3: CASSQVAPNTEAFF. CDR3 nucleotide sequence: TGTGCCAGCAGCCAGGTCGCGCCTAACACTGAAGCTTTCTTT.